This T cell receptor beta chain derives from a study of regulatory dendritic cells for organ transplantation. The CDR3 loop spans 16 amino acids. Trimming cost V 1 base and J 2 bases; bases outside gene matches: 5. Germline lookup yields CDR1 SGHVT and CDR2 SQSDAQ. Concerning this clone itself: Its antigen is unidentified.

Allogeneic regulatory or mature dendritic cells were co-cultured for 5 days with CFSE-labeled sorted T cells at 1:10. FACS sorted CD4+ or CD8+ T cells into CD45RA+ naive and CD45RO+ memory. Profiled with immunoSEQ multiplex PCR; TCRdb holds only in-frame clones, not every one. This table has approximately 9,300 clones, 50% to 70% appearing once. The rearrangement links TRBV7-4 to TRBJ2-7; TRBD2 aligns across 10 bases. Sequenced material: naive CD4+ T cells from blood cultured with dendritic cells. Specified subset: CD45RA+ naive T cells. This TCR derives from a human donor in good health. CDR3 in amino acids: CASSLGRTSGTYEQYF. In DNA, the CDR3 is TGTGCCAGCAGCTTAGGACGGACTAGCGGAACCTACGAGCAGTACTTC.